The text below deals with one T cell receptor beta chain. The DNA is omitted, as the CDR3 cannot be located on it reliably, and the CDR3 follows TCRdb's listing. These data belong to a study of graft-versus-host responses after intestinal transplantation. Overall study: The study gave all recipients anti-thymocyte globulin induction, then tacrolimus and steroids for 2 to 3 years.

TCRdb keeps only in-frame clones here, not all; method: immunoSEQ multiplex PCR. The sample holds nearly 25,000 clones, around two fifths seen once. This TCR was sampled from a human patient who received an intestinal transplant. The sample in question was alloreactive CD4+ T cells from a mixed lymphocyte reaction culture, obtained before intestinal transplant. Subset in this sample: CFSE-low proliferating T cells sorted from approximately 6-day pre-transplant mixed lymphocyte reaction (GvH or HvG direction).

This chain's CDR3 is CASSPPWAGGSTGEPFF. V gene TRBV7-2 combines with J gene TRBJ2-2; the table's TRBD2 call for D was not verified on the DNA. CDR1 and CDR2 (germline): SGHTA, FQGNSA. The CDR3 comprises 17 residues, both ends counted.